This T cell receptor (beta chain) was captured in a study of cytomegalovirus exposure and HLA in healthy donors. Whole-study context: In a later analysis, the 110 or so validation repertoires were reported to have used the same platform as the approximately 670 first-cohort repertoires.

Details on this clone: Its target is unknown.

The study, taken as a whole, reports: First-cohort TCR clusters were later found to tend to co-occur in the 120 validation repertoires.

TCRdb's copy holds only in-frame clones and misses some; the assay was immunoSEQ multiplex PCR. The data contain roughly 260,000 clones, 90% of them singletons. Trimming cost V 4 bases and J 3 bases, with 10 bases left between them. Germline-derived CDR1 and CDR2 are MDHEN and SYDVKM. This CDR3 region has 13 residues. The V gene is TRBV28, the J gene TRBJ2-7; possibly TRBD2 for D (6 bases). The source is a woman between 18 and 29 years old in good health and CMV-seronegative. What was sequenced was PBMCs. CDR3 bases: TGTGCCAGCAGTTCGAGGACTAACTACGAGCAGTACTTC. Translating it yields CASSSRTNYEQYF.